This TCR beta chain was captured in a study of regulatory T cells in long-lasting Graves disease. With iRepertoire HTBI primers and Arm-PCR of CDR3 regions, TCR beta libraries were built. TCRdb used MiXCR to reprocess the multiplex PCR reads, holding one entry per CDR3 protein. The data hold about 290,000 distinct CDR3 sequences, with around a fifth observed a single time. The sample's time point: persistent/refractory GD, antithyroid drugs over 5 years with positive TRAb. RNA extracted from PBMCs served as the sequencing template. Staff took roughly 9.1 milliliters of peripheral blood and put it into EDTA tubes. General study findings and limits: Persistent disease was characterized by preferential usage of TRBV28, TRBJ1-2 and TRBJ2-5.

The CDR3 runs 15 residues. The V segment lost 5 bases and the J segment 8 bases; nucleotides outside the gene matches: 10. Germline V CDR1 and CDR2: SGHAT, FQNNGV. Details on this clonotype: Its specificity is not known.

The sequences come from peripheral blood mononuclear cells (PBMCs), collected when the disease was refractory, from a patient treated with antithyroid drugs. The rearrangement joins TRBV11-2 to TRBJ2-4; 9 bases agree with TRBD1. This clonotype was obtained from a female donor with Graves disease. The CDR3: CASSRTGASVDIQYF. The DNA for the CDR3 is TGTGCCAGCAGCCGGACAGGGGCGAGTGTAGACATTCAGTACTTC. Variable domain in full (rest from reference TRBV11-2 and TRBJ2-4): EAGVAQSPRYKIIEKRQSVAFWCNPISGHATLYWYQQILGQGPKLLIQFQNNGVVDDSQLPKDRFSAERLKGVDSTLKIQPAKLEDSAVYLCASSRTGASVDIQYFGAGTRLSVL.